The clone carrying this TCR beta chain is labeled medium-sized. Amplification of TCR beta used genomic DNA extracted from peripheral blood. The sample belongs to a study of T cell repertoires in aging, cancer and after chemotherapy. Multiplex touch-down PCR with TRB-A/B primers amplified rearranged V-D-J TRB sequences. TCRdb independently ran MiXCR on the multiplex PCR reads; one entry per CDR3 protein. The sample yields fewer than 11,000 distinct CDR3 sequences, under 40% seen once. J was trimmed by 12 bases and V by 7 bases; bases with no gene match: 9. This CDR3 comprises 12 residues. Germline V lookup: CDR1 SQVTM, CDR2 ANQGSEA.

The sequencing sample was made of blood. This sequence was found in a human donor in good health. The chain has TRBV29-1 and TRBJ2-5; 12 bases match TRBD2. The CDR3 coding sequence is TGCAGCGCGGGGGCTAGCGGGGGGGGCGAGTACTTC. It codes for CSAGASGGGEYF. The full variable domain, with the rest looked up from reference TRBV29-1 and TRBJ2-5, is SAVISQKPSRDICQRGTSLTIQCQVDSQVTMMFWYRQQPGQSLTLIATANQGSEATYESGFVIDKFPISRPNLTFSTLTVSNMSPEDSSIYLCSAGASGGGEYFGPGTRLLVL.